A single sample is the source of the 11 T cell receptor beta chains below, sequenced in a study of T-cell memory formation after mild COVID-19 (dated by TCRdb to the early 2020s). The library was generated by 5' RACE. Sequenced using an Illumina NovaSeq 6000. TCRdb's own reprocessing of the public reads used fastp at Q25 and MiXCR and kept productive beta chains. For every CDR3 protein sequence, its rows merge into one entry that carries the most common genes and DNA. The table for this sample lists roughly 28,000 distinct CDR3 sequences; 12% of them were counted only once. Approximately 16% of the sample goes to the ten largest clones. The sample consisted of PBMCs or a T cell subset sorted from them (not recorded which). The receptors here all came from an adult woman who had mild COVID-19 (a few samples of this study predate the infection). The sample titles of this study are shuffled in the database, so cell type and time point are left out; the donor was told from shared clones.

There are many counts of this clonotype. V gene TRBV12-3 or TRBV12-4 combines with J gene TRBJ2-1, with D tentatively TRBD2 (6 bases). The CDR3 length is 11 residues. Trimming removed 3 bases at V and 16 bases at J, with 13 bases between. The CDR3 region has the DNA TGTGCCAGCAGTTTGGGGGACTCTTCTTTCTTC. This encodes CASSLGDSSFF.

This clonotype has a count of ten or more. This chain links TRBV12-3 or TRBV12-4 with TRBJ1-3, with D unresolved. The CDR3 extends over 16 amino acids. Trimming left V 3 bases short and J 0 bases short, with 12 bases between. CDR3 region: CASSLGRRSSGNTIYF. The CDR3 nucleotides read TGTGCCAGCAGTTTGGGCCGGCGGAGCTCTGGAAACACCATATATTTT.

The V call is TRBV24-1, the J call TRBJ2-5; possibly TRBD2 for D (6 bases). V was clipped by 1 base and J by 7 bases, with 12 bases between them. Germline V gives CDR1 KGHDR, CDR2 SFDVKD. CDR3 length: 14 residues. The CDR3 DNA sequence: TGTGCCACCAGTGATTTCGTGGGAGGAGGGACCCAGTACTTC. Its translation: CATSDFVGGGTQYF.

This clonotype was observed at least ten times. The CDR3 region is CASSEYSAGNYGYTF. The CDR3 region has the DNA TGTGCCAGCAGTGAATATTCGGCAGGGAATTATGGCTACACCTTC. V usage is TRBV25-1 and J usage is TRBJ1-2; possibly TRBD1 for D (5 bases). Germline V gene data show CDR1 as MGHDK and CDR2 as SYGVNS. Trimming cost V 0 bases and J 5 bases, with 13 bases left between them. The CDR3 runs to 15 residues.

CDR3 in amino acids: CASGGLVYEQYF. The CDR3 DNA reads as TGTGCTAGTGGTGGCCTCGTCTACGAGCAGTACTTC. This chain connects TRBV12-5 to TRBJ2-7; D is uncertain. Between the trimmed V and J ends, which lost 5 bases and 3 bases, there was a span of 8 bases. This CDR3 comprises 12 residues. Per the germline V gene, CDR1 is LGHNT and CDR2 is FRNRAP.

The table lists this clonotype with a few counts. This may come from a read error, since a much larger clone is one base off. V gene TRBV3-1 combines with J gene TRBJ2-3, with D maybe TRBD2 (6 bases). With 5 bases removed from V and 3 bases from J, the gap between germline ends came to 9 bases. The CDR3 is 13 residues long. Germline CDR1 reads LGHDT; CDR2 reads YNNKEL (reference sequence). The CDR3 here is CASSNGSTDTQYF. The CDR3 coding sequence is TGTGCCAGCAGCAACGGGAGTACAGATACGCAGTATTTT.

This clonotype was counted a few times. This sequence joins TRBV11-3 and TRBJ1-3, with D hard to call. V lost 1 base and J lost 0, with 4 bases in between. The CDR3 covers 14 residues. Germline lookup yields CDR1 SGHNT and CDR2 YENEEA. DNA for the CDR3: TGTGCCAGCAGCTTAGGGCTCTCTGGAAACACCATATATTTT. This sequence encodes CASSLGLSGNTIYF.

This clonotype was found many times. The V call is TRBV15, the J call TRBJ1-1; D is unclear. Germline lookup yields CDR1 LNHNV and CDR2 YYDKDF (reference sequence). V lost 0 bases to trimming and J lost 1 base, with 15 bases between them. The CDR3 has 17 residues. The CDR3 is CATSRDSFPARNTEAFF. The CDR3 nucleotides read TGTGCCACCAGCAGAGATAGCTTCCCGGCGAGGAACACTGAAGCTTTCTTT.

In its sample, this clonotype was seen many times. The chain combines TRBV6-5 with TRBJ1-3; D not resolved. This CDR3 has 13 residues. Germline V CDR1 and CDR2: MNHEY, SVGAGI. The V and J ends lost 5 bases and 2 bases respectively, with 7 bases between them. The DNA of the CDR3 is TGTGCCAGCAGTGAACAGACTGGAAACACCATATATTTT. Translation gives CASSEQTGNTIYF.

There are many counts of this clonotype. V usage is TRBV11-3 and J usage is TRBJ2-1; 7 bases are a match to TRBD2. CDR1 SGHNT and CDR2 YENEEA come from the germline V gene. CDR3 size: 13 residues. Losses at the gene ends were 4 bases for V and 7 bases for J; bases not matched to a gene: 4. The CDR3 loop reads CASSSGGSNEQFF. The CDR3 DNA follows: TGTGCCAGCAGCTCCGGGGGGAGTAATGAGCAGTTCTTC.

This clonotype was seen many times. This chain uses TRBV11-2 with TRBJ2-1, with D unresolved. CDR1 and CDR2 from the germline V gene are SGHAT and FQNNGV. Deletions cut 5 bases from V and 6 bases from J, with 17 bases between. This CDR3 has 15 residues. The CDR3 nucleotides read TGTGCCAGCAGCAGACCCGGGCCCAAAGGCAATGAGCAGTTCTTC. Residues: CASSRPGPKGNEQFF.